One T cell receptor beta chain is described in this entry. Its antigen is undetermined. Individual cDNA molecules were tagged with unique molecular identifiers. MiXCR, run by TCRdb on the 5' RACE reads, gives a single entry per CDR3 protein. The sample includes some 82,000 distinct CDR3 sequences, 6% to 7% seen only once; the top ten take less than 9.5%. The data are from a study of early T cells in non-severe SARS-CoV-2 infection. About the research overall: Whole-blood bulk RNA, unsorted, was sequenced, and chains were unpaired.

Per the germline V gene, CDR1 is WSHSY and CDR2 is SAAADI. The CDR3 consists of 13 residues. Trimming stripped 3 bases from V and 3 bases from J, with 6 bases between. Regarding the study as a whole: The matching step, a VDJdb search, favored anti-spike CD8 responses and missed private and CD4 specificities.

The TCR was taken from an adult who was a healthcare worker with PCR-confirmed SARS-CoV-2 infection or an uninfected control (not recorded which). The chain employs TRBV10-2 and TRBJ1-5; D gene unclear. Sequenced sample: whole blood. The DNA for the CDR3 is TGCGCCAGCAGTGACATTCCCAATCAGCCCCAGCATTTT. Translating it yields CASSDIPNQPQHF.